The rows below give T cell receptor beta chains drawn from one sample of a study of beta chain features in type 1 diabetes. TCRdb's table, derived via immunoSEQ multiplex PCR, lists solely in-frame clones and lacks some. The table records 120,000 or so clones, roughly 17% of them present only once. The sequencing sample was made of central memory CD4+ T cells from blood. Receptors were obtained from a man aged 18-30 years with type 1 diabetes. The CDR3 runs from the conserved cysteine through the conserved F or W. The order of the fields is clone size, J gene, V gene, D gene, CDR3 DNA, CDR3 protein. A D gene is named only where the DNA matches it firmly. Clone size, where shown, is once, few, many, or a class for clones that have expanded.

NA	TRBJ2-1	TRBV6-5	TRBD1	TGTGCCAGCAGAATGGGGACAGTCTACAATGAGCAGTTCTTC	CASRMGTVYNEQFF
NA	TRBJ1-1	TRBV4-2	NA	TGTGCCAGCAGCCAAGAGGTAGGGGTTAACACTGAAGCTTTCTTT	CASSQEVGVNTEAFF
few	TRBJ2-7	TRBV7-7	TRBD1	TGTGCTAGCAGCCCGGACAGGGTGGGGGAGCAGTACTTC	CASSPDRVGEQYF
NA	TRBJ2-5	TRBV29-1	NA	TGCAGCGTTGGGGGGAAACAGGGAGCGGGAGAGACCCAGTACTTC	CSVGGKQGAGETQYF
many	TRBJ2-5	TRBV7-2	TRBD2	TGTGCCAGCAGCTTTACTACTAGCGCGGAGACCCAGTACTTC	CASSFTTSAETQYF
few	TRBJ2-7	TRBV28	NA	TGTGCCAGCAGTTTGGCCATCTACTCCTACGAGCAGTACTTC	CASSLAIYSYEQYF
NA	TRBJ2-3	TRBV29-1	NA	TGCAGCTCGGTTCAGGACCGATTAGAAGATACGCAGTATTTT	CSSVQDRLEDTQYF
NA	TRBJ2-2	TRBV7-2	NA	TGTGCCAGCAGCTTCCAGGGGCCCGGGGAGCTGTTTTTT	CASSFQGPGELFF
few	TRBJ1-3	TRBV9	NA	TGTGCCAGCAGCCCGGGGTTTTCTGGAAACACCATATATTTT	CASSPGFSGNTIYF
few	TRBJ2-7	TRBV5-1	TRBD2	TGCGCCAGCAGCTCAACGGGGTTAGCGGGATACGAGCAGTACTTC	CASSSTGLAGYEQYF
many	TRBJ2-1	TRBV30	TRBD2	TGTGCCTGGAGTGTAGGCGGGAGGGCCTCAGAGCAGTTCTTC	CAWSVGGRASEQFF
NA	TRBJ1-6	TRBV2	NA	TGTGCCAGCAGTGAATCACGGACCTCGAGCTCACCCCTCCACTTT	CASSESRTSSSPLHF
NA	TRBJ2-5	TRBV7-8	NA	TGTGCCAGCAGTCGGACAGTACAAGAGACCCAGTACTTC	CASSRTVQETQYF
NA	TRBJ1-1	TRBV7-9	NA	TGTGCCAGCAGCTTACCAACCTCAGGGCCTGAAGCTTTCTTT	CASSLPTSGPEAFF
NA	TRBJ1-1	TRBV29-1	NA	TGCAGCGTTGAAGGTGAAGCTTTCTTT	CSVEGEAFF
NA	TRBJ2-5	TRBV15	NA	TGTGCCACCAGCAGAGTGGTGGGACCCCGAGGGACCCAGTACTTC	CATSRVVGPRGTQYF
NA	TRBJ2-5	TRBV7-3	TRBD1	TGTGCCAGCACTCTCAGGGGGTTCAGTGGAGAGACCCAGTACTTC	CASTLRGFSGETQYF
few	TRBJ2-5	TRBV10-3	NA	TGTGCCATCGGGACAAGGGAGACCCAGTACTTC	CAIGTRETQYF
NA	TRBJ1-3	TRBV2	NA	TGTGCCAGCACTACCTTCTCTGGAAACACCATATATTTT	CASTTFSGNTIYF
NA	TRBJ1-1	TRBV30	NA	TGTGCCTCGACCCGGACTGAAGCTTTCTTT	CASTRTEAFF
few	TRBJ1-2	TRBV19	NA	TGTGCCAGTAGTAGAGTTCAGAACAATGGCTACACCTTC	CASSRVQNNGYTF
NA	TRBJ2-1	TRBV25-1	NA	TGTGCCAGCACCCTAGCCGATCGAGACAATGAGCAGTTCTTC	CASTLADRDNEQFF
NA	TRBJ2-3	TRBV25-1	NA	TGTGCCAGCAGTGAAAATCCGGGATCTAGCACAGATACGCAGTATTTT	CASSENPGSSTDTQYF
NA	TRBJ2-1	TRBV9	TRBD2	TGTGCCAGCAGCGGCGGGACTAGCGTGTACAATGAGCAGTTCTTC	CASSGGTSVYNEQFF
few	TRBJ1-5	TRBV28	NA	TGTGCCAGCAGTTGGAGGGAAAGAGGTCAGCCCCAGCATTTT	CASSWRERGQPQHF
NA	TRBJ2-1	TRBV5-6	TRBD2	TGTGCCAGCAATCTAGCGGGTCCTCTGGGTGAGCAGTTCTTC	CASNLAGPLGEQFF
NA	TRBJ1-6	TRBV4-1	NA	TGCGCCAGCAGCCAAGAAAGTACGGGGAATTCACCCCTCCACTTT	CASSQESTGNSPLHF
NA	TRBJ1-5	TRBV29-1	TRBD1	TGCAGCGCCTGCCCAGGGGGAGGACAGCCCCAGCATTTT	CSACPGGGQPQHF
NA	TRBJ2-7	TRBV6-5	TRBD1	TGTGCCAGCAGATACCGACAGGGGAGGCACGAGCAGTACTTC	CASRYRQGRHEQYF
NA	TRBJ2-7	TRBV7-2	NA	TGTGCCAGCAGCTTATCTGCGACCCAAGACTACGAGCAGTACTTC	CASSLSATQDYEQYF
few	TRBJ1-1	TRBV7-2	NA	TGTGCCAGCAGCTGGGGACAGAACACTGAAGCTTTCTTT	CASSWGQNTEAFF